The rows below give T cell receptor beta chains drawn from one sample of a study of PD-1 blockade in classical Hodgkin lymphoma. Assay: immunoSEQ multiplex PCR; the TCRdb copy retains only in-frame clones and omits some. The sample contains roughly 49,000 clones, around 87% of which appear only once. Source: peripheral blood mononuclear cells (PBMCs), taken before the fourth cycle of nivolumab. These TCRs come from a human donor with classical Hodgkin lymphoma. The CDR3 runs from the conserved cysteine through the conserved F or W. Each record gives: V gene, clone size, J gene, D gene, CDR3 protein, CDR3 DNA. D genes are given only for firm matches. Size is omitted from some rows. Given values are once, few, many or a class for expanded clones.

v_call: TRBV7-3; clone_size: -; j_call: TRBJ2-7; d_call: -; cdr3_aa: CASSLKGDGHYEQYF; cdr3_nt: TGTGCCAGCAGCTTAAAGGGGGACGGTCACTACGAGCAGTACTTC
v_call: TRBV10-3; clone_size: -; j_call: TRBJ2-5; d_call: -; cdr3_aa: CAIRRETQYF; cdr3_nt: TGTGCCATCAGAAGGGAGACCCAGTACTTC
v_call: TRBV9; clone_size: -; j_call: TRBJ2-5; d_call: TRBD2; cdr3_aa: CASSAGLAGGYQETQYF; cdr3_nt: TGTGCCAGCAGTGCCGGACTAGCGGGCGGTTACCAAGAGACCCAGTACTTC
v_call: TRBV6-6; clone_size: -; j_call: TRBJ2-1; d_call: -; cdr3_aa: CASSPSGPTGYEQFF; cdr3_nt: TGTGCCAGCAGTCCCTCGGGCCCCACGGGTTATGAGCAGTTCTTC
v_call: TRBV7-4; clone_size: few; j_call: TRBJ2-1; d_call: -; cdr3_aa: CASSPLGNEQFF; cdr3_nt: TGTGCCAGCAGCCCCCTCGGAAATGAGCAGTTCTTC
v_call: TRBV18; clone_size: -; j_call: TRBJ1-5; d_call: TRBD1; cdr3_aa: CASSPQEQGASRGQPQHF; cdr3_nt: TGTGCCAGCTCACCTCAGGAACAGGGGGCTTCACGGGGTCAGCCCCAGCATTTT
v_call: TRBV9; clone_size: -; j_call: TRBJ2-7; d_call: TRBD2; cdr3_aa: CASSVEGLAGAGEQYF; cdr3_nt: TGTGCCAGCAGCGTAGAAGGACTAGCGGGAGCAGGGGAGCAGTACTTC
v_call: TRBV30; clone_size: -; j_call: TRBJ2-5; d_call: TRBD1; cdr3_aa: CAWRDTGTGPQETQYF; cdr3_nt: TGTGCCTGGAGGGATACCGGGACAGGGCCCCAAGAGACCCAGTACTTC
v_call: TRBV6-1; clone_size: -; j_call: TRBJ2-5; d_call: TRBD1; cdr3_aa: CASREDRGRETQYF; cdr3_nt: TGTGCCAGCAGGGAGGACAGGGGCAGGGAGACCCAGTACTTC
v_call: TRBV7-6; clone_size: -; j_call: TRBJ2-5; d_call: -; cdr3_aa: CASSPRRDRGDMETQYF; cdr3_nt: TGTGCCAGCAGCCCCCGACGAGACCGAGGGGATATGGAGACCCAGTACTTC